This is a list of T cell receptor beta chains from one sample in a study of shared T cell receptors in the human thymus. The table came from immunoSEQ multiplex PCR; TCRdb's copy has only in-frame clones and leaves some out. The sample holds more than 550,000 clones, approximately 83% seen once. A further study also used this sample, focusing on human thymus T cells.

Sequencing input: thymocytes. These receptors were obtained from a girl under two years old with a congenital heart defect. The CDR3 runs from the conserved cysteine through the conserved F or W. Each record gives: clone size, J gene, D gene, V gene, CDR3 DNA, CDR3 protein. D genes are given only for firm matches. The listing skips clone size in some rows; elsewhere it reads once, few, many or a size class.

. | TRBJ1-5 | . | TRBV5-1 | TGCGCCAGCAGCCGGCGGGGGAATCAGCCCCAGCATTTT | CASSRRGNQPQHF
once | TRBJ2-2 | TRBD2 | TRBV5-4 | TGTGCCAGCAAGACTAGCGGGGGGGCGGGCACCGGGGAGCTGTTTTTT | CASKTSGGAGTGELFF
. | TRBJ2-2 | . | TRBV14 | TGTGCCAGCAGCGAAACCGGAACAGGGAACACCGGGGAGCTGTTTTTT | CASSETGTGNTGELFF
few | TRBJ1-6 | . | TRBV18 | TGTGCCAGCTCACCACGTCGGCCTGGGGGGATCCCTCTTATCCACTTGAATAATTCACCCCTCCACTTT | CASSPRRPGGIPLIHLNNSPLHF
. | TRBJ2-1 | . | TRBV9 | TGTGCCAGCAGCGTAGAACCCAGGATAATCGGGGGTGGTAATGAGCAGTTCTTC | CASSVEPRIIGGGNEQFF
. | TRBJ1-5 | . | TRBV27 | TGTGCCAGCAGTCGCGGCTCCGTCGGGGGATATAGCAATCAGCCCCAGCATTTT | CASSRGSVGGYSNQPQHF
. | TRBJ1-2 | . | TRBV29-1 | TGCAGCGTTGAAGATACGGGAGGGTACTATGGCTACACCTTC | CSVEDTGGYYGYTF
. | TRBJ2-3 | TRBD2 | TRBV7-6 | TGTGCCAGCAGCTTAGAAGTCAGCGGGGGGGGAGATACGCAGTATTTT | CASSLEVSGGGDTQYF
. | TRBJ1-3 | TRBD1 | TRBV5-6 | TGTGCCAGCAGCGCACGAACCGGGACAGGGGTATCTAATCGAAACACCATATATTTT | CASSARTGTGVSNRNTIYF
. | TRBJ2-1 | . | TRBV19 | TGTGCCAGTAGTAATTATCACGGCTACAATGAGCAGTTCTTC | CASSNYHGYNEQFF
. | TRBJ2-3 | . | TRBV28 | TGTGCCACCTTCTGGGGGACAAATCGCACAGATACGCAGTATTTT | CATFWGTNRTDTQYF
. | TRBJ1-4 | . | TRBV21-1 | TGTGCCAGCAGCAAAGGGGGACAGGAGAGCGACACAACTAATGAAAAACTGTTTTTT | CASSKGGQESDTTNEKLFF
. | TRBJ1-2 | . | TRBV10-3 | TGTGCCATCAGTGGGGGGCGCAGGCCCGACTATGGCTACACCTTC | CAISGGRRPDYGYTF
. | TRBJ2-5 | TRBD2 | TRBV6-1 | TGTGCCAGCAGTGAAGCGGCGACTAGCGGGGGGCCGAGGGGAGAGACCCAGTACTTC | CASSEAATSGGPRGETQYF
. | TRBJ2-5 | . | TRBV7-2 | TGTGCCAGCAGCTCAAGGGGGCAAGAGACCCAGTACTTC | CASSSRGQETQYF
. | TRBJ1-5 | TRBD1 | TRBV19 | TGTGCCAGTAGTGTGGTCACAGGGGCGCATAGTCAGCCCCAGCATTTT | CASSVVTGAHSQPQHF
. | TRBJ2-4 | TRBD1 | TRBV5-5 | TGTGCCAGCAGCTCCGGGACAGGGGAACCAGGGGGCAAAAACATTCAGTACTTC | CASSSGTGEPGGKNIQYF
. | TRBJ1-2 | TRBD1 | TRBV4-3 | TGCGCCAGCTCCAAATGGAACAGGGGGCCATGTAACCCCCCATATGGCTACACCTTC | CASSKWNRGPCNPPYGYTF
. | TRBJ1-3 | . | TRBV30 | TGTGCCTGGATTGCGCCAATCCAAGGAAACACCATATATTTT | CAWIAPIQGNTIYF
few | TRBJ2-1 | TRBD1 | TRBV14 | TGTGCCAGCAGCCAAGAAGATTACAGGGGCTGGGGATCCTACAATGAGCAGTTCTTC | CASSQEDYRGWGSYNEQFF
once | TRBJ1-1 | . | TRBV5-6 | TGTGCCAGCAGCTTGTTTAGGGGGAACACTGAAGCTTTCTTT | CASSLFRGNTEAFF
. | TRBJ1-1 | . | TRBV7-2 | TGTGCCAGCAGCTTAAATGCAGGGCGAATGAACACTGAAGCTTTCTTT | CASSLNAGRMNTEAFF
. | TRBJ1-2 | . | TRBV14 | TGTGCCAGCAGCCCCCAGGGGACCTATGGCTACACCTTC | CASSPQGTYGYTF
. | TRBJ2-5 | TRBD1 | TRBV5-6 | TGTGCCAGCAGCTCCCGGGACAGGCCTCAGCATCAAGAGACCCAGTACTTC | CASSSRDRPQHQETQYF
. | TRBJ2-1 | . | TRBV5-1 | TGCGCCAGCTGCAATCCTGCCAGGGGACAATCAGACAATGAGCAGTTCTTC | CASCNPARGQSDNEQFF
few | TRBJ2-7 | TRBD2 | TRBV7-2 | TGTGCCAGCAGCCAAGGGACTAGCGGGGGTGGAGTTGCCTACGAGCAGTACTTC | CASSQGTSGGGVAYEQYF
. | TRBJ1-6 | TRBD1 | TRBV27 | TGTGCCAGCAGTTTTGAGGGGGCCCGAAGTAGGTCCTATAATTCACCCCTCCACTTT | CASSFEGARSRSYNSPLHF
few | TRBJ1-2 | TRBD1 | TRBV4-1 | TGCGCCAGCAGCCAACAACATTTAGAGGGACAGCCCAATGGCTACACCTTC | CASSQQHLEGQPNGYTF
once | TRBJ1-1 | TRBD1 | TRBV23-1 | TGCGCCAGCAGTCAACTCGACAGGGTACACCCTCGGCCGAACACTGAAGCTTTCTTT | CASSQLDRVHPRPNTEAFF